These 20 T cell receptor beta chains came from one sample sequenced in a study of tumor and adjacent non-tumor tissue in lung cancer. No cell sorting was done before RNA was extracted from the tissue. This non-tumor lung sample came from over 3 cm beyond the tumor edge. A modified ARM-PCR protocol with three rounds of nested PCR amplified TCRbeta. TCRdb reprocessed the multiplex PCR reads via MiXCR and lists one record per CDR3 protein. The data contain more than 35,000 distinct CDR3 sequences, roughly two thirds of them singletons. The sequencing input was distant non-tumor lung tissue. The receptors shown here come from a woman aged 40 to 50 with non-small cell lung cancer.

Details on this clonotype: A junction boundary mismatches the germline segment, possibly from a read error. The chain has TRBV11-2 and TRBJ2-1, with D possibly being TRBD2 (5 bases). The length of the CDR3 is 13 residues. The germline gives CDR1 SGHAT, CDR2 FQNNGV. The CDR3 DNA reads as TGTGCCAGCAGTCTAGCCCCTGGCAATGGGCAGTTCTTC. Protein sequence: CASSLAPGNGQFF.

About this clonotype itself: This may stem from a read error, because a much larger clone lies one nucleotide away. The rearrangement links TRBV5-6 to TRBJ1-2; a weak D match, TRBD1 (6 bases). The V gene lost 4 bases and the J gene lost 4 bases, with 23 bases spanning the gap. This CDR3 region has 17 residues. The germline V gene has CDR1 SGHDT and CDR2 YYEEEE. The CDR3 DNA is TGTGCCAGCAGCATGGATTGGGGGGCGGACGCCTCCTATGGCTACACCTTC. Amino acids: CASSMDWGADASYGYTF.

J is TRBJ2-1 and V is TRBV4-2, with 12 bases fitting TRBD2. Germline CDR1 and CDR2: LGHNA and YNFKEQ. The CDR3 loop spans 18 amino acids. CDR3 region: CTGSQDYRTSGTYNEQFF. DNA of the CDR3: TGTACCGGCAGCCAAGACTACCGGACTAGCGGGACCTACAATGAGCAGTTCTTC.

Regarding this clonotype: A junction boundary mismatches the germline segment, possibly from a read error. The J gene is TRBJ2-6, the V gene TRBV11-2; D call uncertain. The germline CDR1 and CDR2 sequences are SGHAT and FQNNGV. The CDR3 has 14 residues. The CDR3 DNA sequence: TGTGCCAGCAGCCAAACCGCTGGGGTCAACGTCCCGACTTTC. Translated, it gives CASSQTAGVNVPTF.

This chain links TRBV29-1 with TRBJ1-2; D might be TRBD1 (5 bases). This CDR3 region has 10 residues. CDR1 and CDR2 from the germline V gene are SQVTM and ANQGSEA. The CDR3 coding sequence is TGCAGTATCAGGGATTCGGGCTACACCTTC. This codes for CSIRDSGYTF.

For this clonotype: A junction end diverges from the germline sequence, so it may reflect a read error. The DNA for the CDR3 is TGTACCAGCAACTTGACTAGCGGGGGGGGCTACGAGCAGTACTTC. Residues: CTSNLTSGGGYEQYF. The J gene is TRBJ2-7, the V gene TRBV11-2; the match to TRBD2 covers 14 bases. The CDR3 runs 15 residues. Germline V gives CDR1 SGHAT, CDR2 FQNNGV.

On this clonotype itself: This may be a read error, as it is one base from a much larger clone. The chain employs TRBV30 and TRBJ1-3; the match to TRBD1 covers 7 bases. V dropped 0 bases and J dropped 8; count of bases not matched to a gene: 7. Germline V CDR1 and CDR2: GTSNPN, SVGIG (reference sequence). This CDR3 is 14 amino acids long. CDR3 nucleotide sequence: TGTGCCTGGAGTGTCGAAGGGGGCGACCACACCATATATTTT. Encoded protein: CAWSVEGGDHTIYF.

In the case of this clonotype: Lacking the conserved final phenylalanine or tryptophan, this CDR3 likely reflects a read error. This chain joins TRBV4-2 and TRBJ2-1; 9 bases agree with TRBD2. Per the germline V gene, CDR1 is LGHNA and CDR2 is YNFKEQ. The CDR3 runs 16 residues. The CDR3 nucleotides read TGTGCCAGCAACCAAGATAGCGGGAGCTCCTACAATGAGCAGTTCTAC. It codes for CASNQDSGSSYNEQFY.

This clonotype was seen many times. The chain carries TRBV5-4 and TRBJ1-5, with D tentatively TRBD1 (5 bases). Germline CDR1 SGHNT, CDR2 YYREEE (reference sequence). The CDR3 has 15 amino acids. Trimming shortened V by 0 bases and J by 2 bases, and 9 bases separated the two germline ends. The CDR3 region has the DNA TGTGCCAGCAGCTTGGCGGGGGACGGCAATCAGCCCCAGCATTTT. The encoded protein is CASSLAGDGNQPQHF.

The table lists this clonotype with a count of one. The junction differs from germline at one of its ends, possibly a read error. The gene calls are TRBV6-5 and TRBJ2-1; no reliable D call. The CDR3 is 15 residues long. From germline, CDR1 is MNHEY and CDR2 SVGAGI. The CDR3 protein is CASSYSGGTYNVQIF. The CDR3 DNA follows: TGTGCCAGCAGTTACTCGGGCGGAACCTACAATGTGCAGATCTTC.

The chain employs TRBV11-2 and TRBJ1-3; D remains unclear. Trimming left V 5 bases short and J 4 bases short, with 15 bases between. This CDR3 has 15 amino acids. Germline V gives CDR1 SGHAT, CDR2 FQNNGV. The CDR3: CASSVPVTSGNTIYF. CDR3 DNA: TGTGCCAGCAGCGTACCGGTTACATCCGGAAACACCATATATTTT.

The chain combines TRBV10-3 with TRBJ2-1; 11 bases align to TRBD2. The germline V gene encodes CDR1 ENHRY and CDR2 SYGVKD. J gave up 13 bases and V 2 bases, and 19 bases lay outside the gene matches. There are 18 residues in the CDR3. DNA of the CDR3: TGTGCCATCAGTGAGCCGAACGGGAGACTAGCGGGGTCCTCTGGACAGTTCTTC. It specifies CAISEPNGRLAGSSGQFF.

This clonotype was picked up many times. One junction end disagrees with the germline gene, perhaps due to a read error. V usage is TRBV6-2 or TRBV6-3 and J usage is TRBJ2-1, with TRBD2 matching over 9 bases. CDR1 MNHEY and CDR2 SVGEGT come from the germline V gene. This CDR3 is built from 18 residues. CDR3 sequence (DNA): TGTGCCAGCAGTCCTCTGAGTAGCGGGGGCCTCTATTACAATGAGCAATTCTTC. It yields the protein CASSPLSSGGLYYNEQFF.

This chain connects TRBV6-5 to TRBJ1-1, with unresolved D. Germline loops: CDR1 MNHEY, CDR2 SVGAGI. V was trimmed by 5 bases and J by 8 bases, leaving 15 bases between them. This CDR3 is built from 13 residues. In DNA form, the CDR3 reads TGTGCCAGCAGTAATAGGCCATCTCAAGAAGCTTTCTTT. Amino acids: CASSNRPSQEAFF.

In its sample, this clonotype was seen a few times. V usage is TRBV7-9 and J usage is TRBJ1-2; 9 positions match TRBD1. The CDR3 is 13 residues long. The ends lost 5 bases at V and 7 bases at J; junction bases unmatched: 5. The germline V gene has CDR1 SEHNR and CDR2 FQNEAQ (reference sequence). The CDR3 reads CASSEADRGGYTF. CDR3 nucleotide sequence: TGTGCCAGCAGCGAAGCGGACAGGGGTGGCTACACCTTC.

About this clonotype itself: The junction does not match germline at one end; this may be a read error. CDR3 in amino acids: CTSSLVGTGEQYF. The CDR3 nucleotides are TGTACCAGCAGCTTAGTAGGGACGGGGGAGCAGTACTTC. V gene TRBV13 combines with J gene TRBJ2-7; D tentatively reads TRBD1 or TRBD2 (5 bases each). The germline V gene encodes CDR1 PRHDT and CDR2 FYEKMQ (reference sequence). This CDR3 is 13 amino acids long.

Turning to this clonotype: The junction differs from germline at one of its ends, possibly a read error. V usage is TRBV11-2 and J usage is TRBJ1-6, with a tentative D call TRBD1 (6 bases). The CDR3 consists of 14 residues. From germline, CDR1 is SGHAT and CDR2 FQNNGV. CDR3 protein: CASSSARGNSSLHF. The CDR3 DNA reads as TGTGCCAGCAGCTCAGCCAGGGGTAATTCATCCCTCCACTTT.

This clonotype was picked up one time. As the CDR3 is not closed by the conserved phenylalanine or tryptophan, this likely results from a read error. The J gene is TRBJ2-1, the V gene TRBV25-1; 10 positions agree with TRBD2. The CDR3 consists of 16 residues. Germline CDR1 and CDR2: MGHDK and SYGVNS. The CDR3 spells CAISEWSSGRAMEQFS. Written as DNA, the CDR3 is TGTGCCATCAGTGAATGGTCCAGCGGGAGGGCCATGGAGCAGTTCTCC.

Notes on this clonotype: At one end the junction does not follow the germline gene, possibly because of a read error. The rearrangement joins TRBV11-2 to TRBJ2-6; tentatively, D is TRBD1 (5 bases). This CDR3 is built from 16 residues. Germline loops: CDR1 SGHAT, CDR2 FQNNGV. In nucleotides, the CDR3 is TGTGCCTGCAGCTGGTTAGACCTCTCTGGGGCCAACGTCCTAACTTTC. It yields the protein CACSWLDLSGANVLTF.

In DNA form, the CDR3 reads TGTGCCACCAGCAGCCAGACAAGGCCACCCCTCCACTTT. The encoded protein is CATSSQTRPPLHF. This chain uses TRBV15 with TRBJ1-6, with D hard to call. This CDR3 has 13 residues. V lost 3 bases to trimming and J lost 11 bases, with 11 bases between them. Germline V gives CDR1 LNHNV, CDR2 YYDKDF (reference sequence).